This TCR beta chain was identified in a study of blood T cell repertoires in COVID-19. The CDR3 covers 15 residues. Germline V gene lookup returns CDR1 MGHDK and CDR2 SYGVNS. V lost 9 bases and J lost 8; bases outside the gene matches: 15. The protocol was immunoSEQ multiplex PCR, while the TCRdb copy is restricted to in-frame clones and leaves out a portion. Of more than 60,000 clones in the sample, around 80% were seen once. What was sequenced was peripheral blood. This receptor was obtained from a man aged 55 to 69 with active or convalescent COVID-19. This chain uses TRBV25-1 with TRBJ2-3; 9 bases align to TRBD1. CDR3 DNA sequence: TGTGCCAGTCAGAAACCGGGACAGGGCTCAGGTACGCAGTATTTT. Protein product: CASQKPGQGSGTQYF. Drawing the rest from reference TRBV25-1 and TRBJ2-3, the complete variable domain is EADIYQTPRYLVIGTGKKITLECSQTMGHDKMYWYQQDPGMELHLIHYSYGVNSTEKGDLSSESTVSRIRTEHFPLTLESARPSHTSQYLCASQKPGQGSGTQYFGPGTRLTVL.